This TCR beta chain was captured in a study of spatial heterogeneity in lung cancer. TCRdb passed the 5' RACE reads through MiXCR, listing each CDR3 protein once. The table has fewer than 55,000 distinct CDR3 sequences, less than 8.5% seen once. Looked up from germline, CDR1 is MNHNY and CDR2 is SVGAGI (reference sequence). V was shortened by 4 bases and J by 5 bases, with 9 bases between the two germline ends. This CDR3 comprises 13 residues. Sample time point: sample taken at primary tumor resection. Tumor, nontumor lung or frozen PBMC supplied whole RNA that was sequenced unsorted. 72 TRACERx patients with early, untreated non-small cell lung cancer donated samples.

The specimen was PBMCs, collected at surgery. This TCR derives from a female donor with early-stage non-small cell lung cancer. This chain joins TRBV6-6 and TRBJ1-5; D gene ambiguous. The DNA of the CDR3 is TGTGCCAGCAGTTTGGAGGGTCATCAGCCCCAGCATTTT. Translating it yields CASSLEGHQPQHF.